A single sample gave rise to the 6 T cell receptor beta chains below, sequenced in a study of CD8 T cells in ankylosing spondylitis. For these TCRs, the target antigens are not known. Each CDR3 protein is one row after TCRdb ran MiXCR on the 5' RACE reads. The data contain 700,000 to 1,000,000 distinct CDR3 sequences, roughly 10% of them singletons. Broader study findings: One TCR beta motif, made up of roughly 8 highly homologous variants, appeared characteristic of ankylosing spondylitis blood.

The sample was blood, either unsorted or a sorted T cell fraction (not recorded which). Receptors were obtained from a male donor with ankylosing spondylitis.

This clonotype has at least ten counts. V and J are TRBV29-1 and TRBJ2-5; D remains ambiguous. CDR1 and CDR2 from the germline V gene are SQVTM and ANQGSEA. The CDR3 runs 12 residues. V dropped 5 bases and J dropped 4 bases, with 11 bases sitting between them. In nucleotides, the CDR3 is TGCAGCGTTTCGGAACAGAGAGAGACCCAGTACTTC. Its translation is CSVSEQRETQYF.

The chain recombines TRBV28 with TRBJ2-3, with D uncertain. Trimming cost V 4 bases and J 0 bases, with 8 bases left between them. CDR3 length: 14 residues. Germline loops: CDR1 MDHEN, CDR2 SYDVKM. The CDR3 DNA sequence: TGTGCCAGCAGTTCCCCTCAGAGCACAGATACGCAGTATTTT. Protein: CASSSPQSTDTQYF.

This clonotype has ten or more counts. The chain joins TRBV4-3 to TRBJ1-2; D unresolved. CDR1 and CDR2 from the germline V gene are LGHNA and YSLEER. CDR3 length equals 14 residues. V lost 2 bases and J 6 bases, leaving 13 bases between the germline ends. The chain's CDR3 is CASSQLVDGHGYTF. The CDR3, as DNA: TGCGCCAGCAGCCAACTAGTTGACGGCCATGGCTACACCTTC.

This clonotype has only a few counts. The genes are TRBV4-3 and TRBJ2-7, with 7 bases lining up with TRBD1. Looked up from germline, CDR1 is LGHNA and CDR2 is YSLEER. This CDR3 is built from 17 residues. The trim removed 1 base at V and 4 bases at J, leaving 13 bases unmatched. In DNA, the CDR3 is TGCGCCAGCAGCCAAGTTCTCAATCGAGACAGGGCATACGAGCAGTACTTC. It specifies CASSQVLNRDRAYEQYF.

The chain has TRBV5-5 and TRBJ1-1; 7 nucleotides align to TRBD1. Trimming at V came to 2 bases and at J to 11 bases, leaving 12 bases not matched to a gene. This CDR3 has 14 residues. Germline values: CDR1 SGHKS, CDR2 YYEKEE (reference sequence). The CDR3 sequence: CASSLYRQGDVAFF. The CDR3 coding sequence is TGTGCCAGCAGCTTATACCGGCAGGGGGACGTGGCTTTCTTT.

This clonotype showed up just a few times. The rearrangement links TRBV28 to TRBJ2-5; 9 nucleotides line up with TRBD2. After removal of 4 bases from V and 2 bases from J, the junction contained 17 bases not matched to a gene. This CDR3 is 19 amino acids long. Germline assignment: CDR1 MDHEN and CDR2 SYDVKM. This CDR3 is CASSSLRTSVPNLQETQYF. The CDR3 bases are TGTGCCAGCAGTTCCCTAAGGACTAGCGTCCCAAACCTTCAAGAGACCCAGTACTTC.